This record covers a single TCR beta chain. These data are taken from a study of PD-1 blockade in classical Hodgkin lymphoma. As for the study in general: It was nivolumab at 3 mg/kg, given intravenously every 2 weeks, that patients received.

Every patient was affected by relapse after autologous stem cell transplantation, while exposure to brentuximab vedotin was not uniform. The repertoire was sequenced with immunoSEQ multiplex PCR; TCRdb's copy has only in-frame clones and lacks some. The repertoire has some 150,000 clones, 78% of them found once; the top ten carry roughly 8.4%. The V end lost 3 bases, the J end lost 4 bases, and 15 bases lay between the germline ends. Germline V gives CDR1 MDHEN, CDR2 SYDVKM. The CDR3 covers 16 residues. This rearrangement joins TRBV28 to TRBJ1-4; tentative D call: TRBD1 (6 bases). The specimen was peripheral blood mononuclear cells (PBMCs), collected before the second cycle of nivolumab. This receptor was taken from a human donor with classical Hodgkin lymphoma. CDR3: CASSLASGVYNEKLFF. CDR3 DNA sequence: TGTGCCAGCAGTTTGGCATCAGGGGTCTATAATGAAAAACTGTTTTTT.